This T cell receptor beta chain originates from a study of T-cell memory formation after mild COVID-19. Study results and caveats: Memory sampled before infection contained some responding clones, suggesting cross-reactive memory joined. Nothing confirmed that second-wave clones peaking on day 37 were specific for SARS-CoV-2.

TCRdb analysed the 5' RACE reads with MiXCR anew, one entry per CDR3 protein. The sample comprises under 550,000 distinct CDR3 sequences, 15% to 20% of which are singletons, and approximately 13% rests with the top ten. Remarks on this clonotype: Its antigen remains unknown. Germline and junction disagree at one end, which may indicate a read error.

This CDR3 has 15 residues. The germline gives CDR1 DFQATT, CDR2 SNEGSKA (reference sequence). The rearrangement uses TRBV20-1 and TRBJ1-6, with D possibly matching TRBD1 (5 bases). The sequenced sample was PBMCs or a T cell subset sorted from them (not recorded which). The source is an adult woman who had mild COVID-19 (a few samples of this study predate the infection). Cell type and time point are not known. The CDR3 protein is CSARKSGTDNSHLHF. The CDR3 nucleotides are TGCAGTGCTAGAAAATCCGGGACGGATAATTCACACCTCCACTTT.